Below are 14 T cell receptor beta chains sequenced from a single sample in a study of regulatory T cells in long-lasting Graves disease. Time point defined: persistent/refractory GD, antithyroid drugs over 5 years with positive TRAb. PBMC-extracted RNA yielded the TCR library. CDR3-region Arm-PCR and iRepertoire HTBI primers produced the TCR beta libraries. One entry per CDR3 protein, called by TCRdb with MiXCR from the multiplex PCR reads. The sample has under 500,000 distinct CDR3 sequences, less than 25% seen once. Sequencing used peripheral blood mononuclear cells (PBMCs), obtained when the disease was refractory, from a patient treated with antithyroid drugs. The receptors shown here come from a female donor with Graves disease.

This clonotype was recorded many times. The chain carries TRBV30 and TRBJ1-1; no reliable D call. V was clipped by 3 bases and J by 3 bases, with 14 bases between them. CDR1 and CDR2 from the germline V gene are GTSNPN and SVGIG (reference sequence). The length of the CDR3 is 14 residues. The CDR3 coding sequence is TGTGCCTGGAGAAGGCCAGACCTAGACACTGAAGCTTTCTTT. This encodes CAWRRPDLDTEAFF.

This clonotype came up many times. CDR3 region: CASSPGGGNYYGYTF. CDR3 coding DNA: TGTGCCAGCAGCCCAGGGGGAGGAAACTACTATGGCTACACCTTC. The chain joins TRBV11-2 to TRBJ1-2, with 7 bases lining up with TRBD1. Trimming removed 5 bases from V and 3 bases from J; junction bases left unmatched: 9. This CDR3 spans 15 amino acids. Germline V gene sequence: CDR1 SGHAT, CDR2 FQNNGV.

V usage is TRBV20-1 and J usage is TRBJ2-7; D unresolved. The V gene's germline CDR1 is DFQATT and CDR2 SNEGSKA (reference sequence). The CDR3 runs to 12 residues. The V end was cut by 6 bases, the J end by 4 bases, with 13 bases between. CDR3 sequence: CSAIGQSYEQYF. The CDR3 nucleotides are TGCAGTGCCATAGGGCAGTCGTACGAGCAGTACTTC.

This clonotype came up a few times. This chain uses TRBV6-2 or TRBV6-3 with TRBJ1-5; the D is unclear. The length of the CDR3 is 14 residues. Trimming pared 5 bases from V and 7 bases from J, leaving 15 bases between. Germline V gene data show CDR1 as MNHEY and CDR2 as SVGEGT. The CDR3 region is CASSPGSAWQPQHF. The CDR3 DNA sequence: TGTGCCAGCAGTCCCGGCTCGGCCTGGCAGCCCCAGCATTTT.

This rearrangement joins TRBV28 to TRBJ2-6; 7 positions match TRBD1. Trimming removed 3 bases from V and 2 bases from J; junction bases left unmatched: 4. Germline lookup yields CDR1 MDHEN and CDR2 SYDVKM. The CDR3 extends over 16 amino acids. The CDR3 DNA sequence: TGTGCCAGCAGTTTTTTACAGGGGACTGGGGCCAACGTCCTGACTTTC. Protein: CASSFLQGTGANVLTF.

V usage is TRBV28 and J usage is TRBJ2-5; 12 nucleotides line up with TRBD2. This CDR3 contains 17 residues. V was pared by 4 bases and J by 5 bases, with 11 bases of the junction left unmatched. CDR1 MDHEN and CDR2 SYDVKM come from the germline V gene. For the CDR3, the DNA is TGTGCCAGCAGTTCCCTGGGAACTAGCGGGGGGAGCGAGACCCAGTACTTC. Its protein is CASSSLGTSGGSETQYF.

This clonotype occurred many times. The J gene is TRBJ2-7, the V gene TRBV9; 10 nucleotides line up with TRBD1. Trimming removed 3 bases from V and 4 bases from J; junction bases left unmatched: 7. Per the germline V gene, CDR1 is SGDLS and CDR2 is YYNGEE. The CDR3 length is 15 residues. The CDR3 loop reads CASSESGTGEYEQYF. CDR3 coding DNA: TGTGCCAGCAGCGAATCCGGGACAGGGGAATACGAGCAGTACTTC.

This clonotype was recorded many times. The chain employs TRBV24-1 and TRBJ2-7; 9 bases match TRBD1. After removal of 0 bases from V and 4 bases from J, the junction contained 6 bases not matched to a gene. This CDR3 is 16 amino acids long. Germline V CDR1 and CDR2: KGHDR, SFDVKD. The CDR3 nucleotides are TGTGCCACCAGTGATTTGCAGGGACAGGGCGTTTACGAGCAGTACTTC. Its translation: CATSDLQGQGVYEQYF.

CDR3 sequence (DNA): TGTGCCAGCAGCTTGGCCCTCCCTTTAGCGGGGGCGAGGGCCACCGAGCAGTACTTC. It is translated as CASSLALPLAGARATEQYF. The chain combines TRBV28 with TRBJ2-7; TRBD2 matches 9 bases. The CDR3 is 19 amino acids. J lost 6 bases, V lost 6 bases, and 24 bases had no gene match. Looked up from germline, CDR1 is MDHEN and CDR2 is SYDVKM.

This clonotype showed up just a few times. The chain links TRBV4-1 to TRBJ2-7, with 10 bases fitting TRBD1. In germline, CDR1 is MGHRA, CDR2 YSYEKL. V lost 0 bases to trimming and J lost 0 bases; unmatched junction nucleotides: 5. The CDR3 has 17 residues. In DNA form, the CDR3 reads TGCGCCAGCAGCCAAGAGGGGACAGGGGCGAACTCCTACGAGCAGTACTTC. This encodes CASSQEGTGANSYEQYF.

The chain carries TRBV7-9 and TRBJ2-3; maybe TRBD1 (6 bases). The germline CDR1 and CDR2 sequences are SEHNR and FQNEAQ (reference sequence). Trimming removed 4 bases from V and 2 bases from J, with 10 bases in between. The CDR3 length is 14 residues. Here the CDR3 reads CASSSTGFTDTQYF. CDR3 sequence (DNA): TGTGCCAGCAGCTCTACAGGGTTCACAGATACGCAGTATTTT.

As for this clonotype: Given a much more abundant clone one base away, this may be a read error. This CDR3 reads CSVPGGSMNTVAFF. The CDR3 DNA follows: TGCAGCGTGCCCGGGGGGTCAATGAACACTGTAGCTTTCTTT. The gene calls are TRBV29-1 and TRBJ1-1; TRBD1 is a possible D gene (5 bases). Looked up from germline, CDR1 is SQVTM and CDR2 is ANQGSEA. This CDR3 has 14 amino acids.

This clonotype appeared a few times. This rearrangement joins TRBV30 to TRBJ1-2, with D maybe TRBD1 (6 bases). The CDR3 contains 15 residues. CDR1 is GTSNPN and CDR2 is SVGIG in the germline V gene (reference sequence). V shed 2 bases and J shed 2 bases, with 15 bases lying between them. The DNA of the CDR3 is TGTGCCTGGAGTAATCAGGGGCGAATGAACTATGGCTACACCTTC. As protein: CAWSNQGRMNYGYTF.

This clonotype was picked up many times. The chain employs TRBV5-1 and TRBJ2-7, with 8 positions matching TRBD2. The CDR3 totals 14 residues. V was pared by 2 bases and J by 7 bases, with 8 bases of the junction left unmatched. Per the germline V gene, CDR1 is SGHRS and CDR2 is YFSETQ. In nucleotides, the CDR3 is TGCGCCAGCAGCTTAACTAGCGGAGGGGGAGAGCAGTACTTC. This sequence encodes CASSLTSGGGEQYF.